These 19 T cell receptor beta chains share one sample of origin, sequenced in a study of T-cell memory formation after mild COVID-19 (dated by TCRdb to the early 2020s). The library was prepared using 5' RACE. The sequencer listed for this sample is Illumina NovaSeq 6000. In-frame beta chains were kept once TCRdb had trimmed the public reads at Q25 with fastp and called clones with MiXCR. When rows share a CDR3 protein, they turn into one entry using the most common DNA and genes. Present in this sample are around 250,000 distinct CDR3 sequences, 15% of which were seen just once. The ten largest account for around 2.2% of the sample. The material sequenced was PBMCs or a T cell subset sorted from them (not recorded which). These TCRs come from an adult woman who had mild COVID-19 (a few samples of this study predate the infection). The sample titles of this study are shuffled in the database, so cell type and time point are left out; the donor was told from shared clones.

J is TRBJ1-4 and V is TRBV5-1; TRBD1 is a possible D gene (6 bases). This CDR3 has 13 residues. Trimming removed 2 bases from V and 5 bases from J, with 7 bases in between. The germline CDR1 and CDR2 sequences are SGHRS and YFSETQ. Here the CDR3 DNA reads TGCGCCAGCAGCTTAGACAGGAATGAAAAACTGTTTTTT. Residues: CASSLDRNEKLFF.

The CDR3 sequence is CASHKNTEAFF. CDR3 sequence (DNA): TGTGCCAGCCACAAGAACACTGAAGCTTTCTTT. The chain has TRBV6-1 and TRBJ1-1, with D hard to call. The ends were cut back, 8 bases at V and 1 base at J, with 5 bases in the middle. This CDR3 region has 11 residues. The germline V gene encodes CDR1 MNHNS and CDR2 SASEGT.

In this sample, this clonotype turned up a few times. The V and J genes are TRBV10-3 and TRBJ2-1; unclear D gene. The CDR3 length is 15 residues. The ends were cut back, 3 bases at V and 0 bases at J, with 9 bases in the middle. Per the germline V gene, CDR1 is ENHRY and CDR2 is SYGVKD. This CDR3 reads CAISDGRRSYNEQFF. The CDR3 nucleotides are TGTGCCATCAGTGACGGCCGACGCTCCTACAATGAGCAGTTCTTC.

V and J are TRBV12-3 or TRBV12-4 and TRBJ1-6; D not certain. This CDR3 contains 15 residues. V lost 3 bases, J lost 9 bases, and 15 bases lay in between. The chain's CDR3 is CASSFFGVNGSPLHF. DNA for the CDR3: TGTGCCAGCAGTTTTTTCGGCGTCAATGGTTCACCCCTCCACTTT.

In the case of this clonotype: One junction end disagrees with the germline gene, perhaps due to a read error. The V call is TRBV7-7, the J call TRBJ2-5; D is ambiguous. Germline assignment: CDR1 SSHAT and CDR2 FNYEAQ (reference sequence). This CDR3 region has 15 residues. As DNA, the CDR3 is TGTGCTAGCAGTATGGCCATCGGCAGGAAAGAGACCCAGTACTTC. As protein: CASSMAIGRKETQYF. The full variable domain, with the rest looked up from reference TRBV7-7 and TRBJ2-5, is GAGVSQSPRYKVTKRGQDVTLRCDPISSHATLYWYQQALGQGPEFLTYFNYEAQPDKSGLPSDRFSAERPEGSISTLTIQRTEQRDSAMYRCASSMAIGRKETQYFGPGTRLLVL.

The chain has TRBV7-2 and TRBJ1-2; D possibly corresponds to TRBD1 (6 bases). Trimming pared 5 bases from V and 8 bases from J, leaving 18 bases between. This CDR3 region has 14 residues. Germline V gene data show CDR1 as SGHTA and CDR2 as FQGNSA. CDR3 amino acids: CASSPRRGSEGYTF. For the CDR3, the DNA is TGTGCCAGCAGCCCTCGGAGGGGGTCTGAGGGCTACACCTTC.

This clonotype was detected only a few times. This rearrangement joins TRBV5-6 to TRBJ1-2, with 10 bases aligning to TRBD1. Losses at the gene ends were 1 base for V and 3 bases for J; bases not matched to a gene: 6. Looked up from germline, CDR1 is SGHDT and CDR2 is YYEEEE. The CDR3 totals 16 residues. The CDR3 protein is CASSLPDRGLYYGYTF. CDR3 DNA sequence: TGTGCCAGCAGCTTGCCCGACAGGGGGCTTTACTATGGCTACACCTTC.

This sequence joins TRBV21-1 and TRBJ2-3; TRBD1 is the table's D call, not checked against the DNA. TRBV21-1 is deemed a pseudogene. There are 16 residues in the CDR3. In nucleotides, the CDR3 is TGTGCCAGCAGCAAATACACGGGGGGGGACGCAGATACGCAGTATTTT. Encoded protein: CASSKYTGGDADTQYF.

This clonotype was seen a few times. The rearrangement joins TRBV29-1 to TRBJ2-5, with 8 positions matching TRBD2. V trimming: 4 bases; J trimming: 5 bases; junction bases outside the gene matches: 12. CDR1 is SQVTM, CDR2 ANQGSEA, per germline. The CDR3 has 15 amino acids. The CDR3 region has the DNA TGCAGCGTTGTGACGACAGCGGGGGATTTCGAGACCCAGTACTTC. It yields the protein CSVVTTAGDFETQYF.

The table lists this clonotype with a few counts. The chain combines TRBV13 with TRBJ2-6, with a tentative D call TRBD1 (6 bases). From germline, CDR1 is PRHDT and CDR2 FYEKMQ (reference sequence). The CDR3 covers 19 residues. The V gene lost 2 bases and the J gene lost 1 base, with 18 bases spanning the gap. The CDR3 region is CASSLHWAPGASGANVLTF. The CDR3 nucleotides read TGTGCCAGCAGCTTACACTGGGCGCCAGGGGCTTCTGGGGCCAACGTCCTGACTTTC.

This clonotype was counted at least ten times. V gene TRBV6-2 or TRBV6-3 combines with J gene TRBJ2-3; TRBD2 agrees at 12 bases. The CDR3 spans 17 residues. J lost 4 bases, V lost 0 bases, and 5 bases had no gene match. CDR1 and CDR2 from the germline V gene are MNHEY and SVGEGT. The CDR3 loop is CASSYSLAGGPADTQYF. The CDR3 coding sequence is TGTGCCAGCAGTTACTCTCTAGCGGGAGGGCCGGCAGATACGCAGTATTTT.

CDR3 loop: CASSMPGLHSGNTIYF. CDR3 bases: TGTGCCAGTAGTATGCCGGGACTGCACTCTGGAAACACCATATATTTT. This chain connects TRBV19 to TRBJ1-3; D might be TRBD1 (5 bases). Trimming pared 3 bases from V and 0 bases from J, leaving 12 bases between. CDR1 is LNHDA and CDR2 is SQIVND in the germline V gene (reference sequence). The CDR3 has 16 residues. Full variable domain (rest looked up from reference TRBV19 and TRBJ1-3): DGGITQSPKYLFRKEGQNVTLSCEQNLNHDAMYWYRQDPGQGLRLIYYSQIVNDFQKGDIAEGYSVSREKKESFPLTVTSAQKNPTAFYLCASSMPGLHSGNTIYFGEGSWLTVV.

The V gene is TRBV12-3 or TRBV12-4, the J gene TRBJ1-2, with D tentatively TRBD1 (5 bases). The V end was cut by 4 bases, the J end by 6 bases, with 9 bases between. The CDR3 runs 12 residues. CDR3 in DNA: TGTGCCAGCAGTTGGGCGGGGGATGGCTACACCTTC. Protein product: CASSWAGDGYTF.

The V and J genes are TRBV20-1 and TRBJ1-2; D gene ambiguous. Trimming took 1 base from V and 8 from J, leaving 8 bases between them. CDR3 length equals 11 residues. The germline CDR1 and CDR2 sequences are DFQATT and SNEGSKA (reference sequence). The CDR3 loop reads CSARGGRGYTF. The DNA of the CDR3 is TGCAGTGCTAGAGGGGGTAGAGGCTACACCTTC.

The gene calls are TRBV29-1 and TRBJ2-7; D might be TRBD1 (6 bases). This CDR3 region has 11 residues. V lost 6 bases and J lost 11, with 17 bases in between. The V gene's germline CDR1 is SQVTM and CDR2 ANQGSEA. The CDR3 DNA is TGCAGCGTAAAGAACAGGGCGGCGGAGTACTTC. Amino acid sequence: CSVKNRAAEYF.

This clonotype was observed at least ten times. The rearrangement joins TRBV18 to TRBJ2-5; TRBD2 is a possible D gene (5 bases). Germline V CDR1 and CDR2: KGHSH, LQKENI. The CDR3 extends over 13 amino acids. Trimming cost V 2 bases and J 3 bases, with 7 bases left between them. CDR3 bases: TGTGCCAGCTCACCAGGGAGAGAAGAGACCCAGTACTTC. Protein sequence: CASSPGREETQYF.

The chain is built from TRBV12-3 or TRBV12-4 and TRBJ2-7; TRBD2 agrees at 8 bases. Trimming removed 6 bases from V and 0 bases from J; junction bases left unmatched: 10. This CDR3 has 16 residues. The CDR3 spells CASSPIGAGDSYEQYF. The CDR3 nucleotides read TGTGCCAGCAGCCCCATCGGAGCGGGAGACTCCTACGAGCAGTACTTC.

This clonotype was counted between two and nine times. The chain couples TRBV7-2 to TRBJ2-1; tentatively, D is TRBD2 (6 bases). Germline CDR1 and CDR2: SGHTA and FQGNSA. CDR3 length: 18 amino acids. Trimming left V 1 base short and J 0 bases short, with 16 bases between. The CDR3 region is CASSLVGGVGSSYNEQFF. CDR3 DNA sequence: TGTGCCAGCAGCTTAGTTGGCGGGGTTGGGAGCTCCTACAATGAGCAGTTCTTC.

J is TRBJ2-1 and V is TRBV5-1; TRBD2 matches at 11 bases. The CDR3 is made up of 16 amino acids. V was pared by 2 bases and J by 4 bases, with 5 bases of the junction left unmatched. CDR1 SGHRS and CDR2 YFSETQ come from the germline V gene. CDR3 nucleotides: TGCGCCAGCAGCTTTACTAGCGGGGGCCAATACAATGAGCAGTTCTTC. Translated, it gives CASSFTSGGQYNEQFF. Combining the CDR3 with reference TRBV5-1 and TRBJ2-1 gives the whole variable domain KAGVTQTPRYLIKTRGQQVTLSCSPISGHRSVSWYQQTPGQGLQFLFEYFSETQRNKGNFPGRFSGRQFSNSRSEMNVSTLELGDSALYLCASSFTSGGQYNEQFFGPGTRLTVL.